The 32 T cell receptor beta chains in this list originate from one sample, sequenced in a study of blood T cell repertoires in COVID-19. TCRdb keeps only in-frame clones here, not all; method: immunoSEQ multiplex PCR. The table has 90,000 to 95,000 clones, more than 70% seen once. The specimen was peripheral blood. The receptors stem from a woman older than 75 with active COVID-19.

The V and J genes are TRBV28 and TRBJ1-4; the D gene is possibly TRBD1 (5 bases). Germline V gene sequence: CDR1 MDHEN, CDR2 SYDVKM. Trimming cost V 6 bases and J 3 bases, with 11 bases left between them. This CDR3 has 14 residues. CDR3 nucleotide sequence: TGTGCCAGCAGCCAGCAGGGTCCTAATGAAAAACTGTTTTTT. Encoded protein: CASSQQGPNEKLFF. Filled out from reference TRBV28 and TRBJ1-4, the complete variable domain reads DVKVTQSSRYLVKRTGEKVFLECVQDMDHENMFWYRQDPGLGLRLIYFSYDVKMKEKGDIPEGYSVSREKKERFSLILESASTNQTSMYLCASSQQGPNEKLFFGSGTQLSVL.

On this clone: At one boundary the junction diverges from the germline segment, which might be a read error. The chain carries TRBV29-1 and TRBJ2-7, with 10 bases identical to TRBD2. The germline gives CDR1 SQVTM, CDR2 ANQGSEA. CDR3 length equals 11 residues. The CDR3 here is CSVGLAAAVLF. The CDR3 DNA follows: TGCAGCGTAGGACTAGCGGCGGCCGTTCTCTTC.

The chain is built from TRBV7-3 and TRBJ2-7, with D perhaps matching TRBD2 (6 bases). V was clipped by 5 bases and J by 0 bases, with 8 bases between them. The CDR3 runs to 13 residues. Germline V gene data show CDR1 as SGHTA and CDR2 as FQGTGA. CDR3 sequence reads: CASSVSGSYEQYF. The DNA for the CDR3 is TGTGCCAGCAGCGTTAGCGGCTCCTACGAGCAGTACTTC. Full variable domain (outside the CDR3, taken from reference TRBV7-3 and TRBJ2-7): GAGVSQTPSNKVTEKGKYVELRCDPISGHTALYWYRQSLGQGPEFLIYFQGTGAADDSGLPNDRFFAVRPEGSVSTLKIQRTERGDSAVYLCASSVSGSYEQYFGPGTRLTVT.

V gene TRBV28 combines with J gene TRBJ2-3; 10 bases are a match to TRBD2. V gave up 2 bases and J gave up 4 bases; unmatched junction bases: 6. This CDR3 has 16 amino acids. Germline CDR1 reads MDHEN; CDR2 reads SYDVKM. The CDR3 coding sequence is TGTGCCAGCAGTTTACCTAGCGGGAGTATAGCAGATACGCAGTATTTT. Translated: CASSLPSGSIADTQYF.

V is TRBV30 and J is TRBJ2-7, with unresolved D. Trimming left V 2 bases short and J 2 bases short, with 7 bases between. The CDR3 sequence is 12 residues long. The germline gives CDR1 GTSNPN, CDR2 SVGIG (reference sequence). DNA of the CDR3: TGTGCCTGGAGTCCAACTCCCTACGAGCAGTACTTC. Its protein is CAWSPTPYEQYF. Filled out from reference TRBV30 and TRBJ2-7, the complete variable domain reads SQTIHQWPATLVQPVGSPLSLECTVEGTSNPNLYWYRQAAGRGLQLLFYSVGIGQISSEVPQNLSASRPQDRQFILSSKKLLLSDSGFYLCAWSPTPYEQYFGPGTRLTVT.

The chain is built from TRBV7-3 and TRBJ2-7, with TRBD2 matching 9 bases. CDR1 is SGHTA and CDR2 is FQGTGA in the germline V gene. This CDR3 comprises 14 residues. V shed 2 bases, J shed 1 base, and the junction held 0 bases outside the gene matches. CDR3 nucleotides: TGTGCCAGCAGCTTAGGACTAGCGTCCTACGAGCAGTACTTC. This codes for CASSLGLASYEQYF.

The chain carries TRBV29-1 and TRBJ2-7; a possible D gene is TRBD1 (6 bases). Trimming left V 6 bases short and J 3 bases short, with 15 bases between. Germline V gene sequence: CDR1 SQVTM, CDR2 ANQGSEA. This CDR3 comprises 13 residues. Here the CDR3 reads CSVHIQGVYEQYF. Here the CDR3 DNA reads TGCAGCGTCCATATACAGGGAGTCTACGAGCAGTACTTC.

In this sample, this clone turned up a few times. The gene calls are TRBV28 and TRBJ2-7; tentative D call: TRBD2 (6 bases). The germline V and J ends were trimmed by 6 bases and 4 bases, with 19 bases remaining between them. The CDR3 extends over 15 amino acids. Germline CDR1 reads MDHEN; CDR2 reads SYDVKM. Here the CDR3 reads CASSPRQGGMYEQYF. The CDR3 region has the DNA TGTGCCAGCAGCCCCCGGCAGGGAGGAATGTACGAGCAGTACTTC.

The rearrangement links TRBV27 to TRBJ2-7; 7 positions agree with TRBD2. The CDR3 covers 14 residues. In germline, CDR1 is MNHEY, CDR2 SMNVEV (reference sequence). V gave up 6 bases and J gave up 4 bases; unmatched junction bases: 9. CDR3 nucleotide sequence: TGTGCCAGCAGCCCGAGCGGGAATGTTTACGAGCAGTACTTC. Its protein product is CASSPSGNVYEQYF.

J is TRBJ2-3 and V is TRBV7-3; 10 bases align to TRBD1. Trimming cost V 5 bases and J 3 bases; bases outside gene matches: 5. The length of the CDR3 is 15 residues. CDR1 and CDR2 (germline): SGHTA, FQGTGA. CDR3 loop: CASSPGQGFTDTQYF. CDR3 nucleotides: TGTGCCAGCAGCCCGGGACAGGGGTTTACAGATACGCAGTATTTT. Supplemented by reference TRBV7-3 and TRBJ2-3, the full variable domain reads GAGVSQTPSNKVTEKGKYVELRCDPISGHTALYWYRQSLGQGPEFLIYFQGTGAADDSGLPNDRFFAVRPEGSVSTLKIQRTERGDSAVYLCASSPGQGFTDTQYFGPGTRLTVL.

This rearrangement joins TRBV10-3 to TRBJ2-1; 10 bases align to TRBD2. Trimming at V came to 6 bases and at J to 7 bases, leaving 6 bases not matched to a gene. CDR1 and CDR2 (germline): ENHRY, SYGVKD. The CDR3 sequence is 14 residues long. The CDR3 is CAISPGLAMNEQFF. The CDR3 DNA follows: TGTGCCATCAGCCCGGGACTAGCGATGAATGAGCAGTTCTTC.

The genes are TRBV5-4 and TRBJ2-3; D possibly corresponds to TRBD2 (6 bases). The germline V gene encodes CDR1 SGHNT and CDR2 YYREEE (reference sequence). The CDR3 is made up of 18 amino acids. V shed 3 bases and J shed 0 bases, with 20 bases lying between them. CDR3 bases: TGTGCCAGCAGCTCCCCGAGGGCGGGGAGGCATAGCACAGATACGCAGTATTTT. This translates into CASSSPRAGRHSTDTQYF.

The genes are TRBV9 and TRBJ2-6; D gene uncertain. The CDR3 has 15 amino acids. Germline V gene data show CDR1 as SGDLS and CDR2 as YYNGEE. V was trimmed by 4 bases and J by 5 bases, leaving 13 bases between them. CDR3 amino acids: CASSPRGGWANVLTF. CDR3 DNA sequence: TGTGCCAGCAGCCCGAGAGGCGGCTGGGCCAACGTCCTGACTTTC.

This rearrangement joins TRBV19 to TRBJ1-1; unclear D gene. The CDR3 runs to 14 residues. The V end was cut by 6 bases, the J end by 8 bases, with 19 bases between. The V gene's germline CDR1 is LNHDA and CDR2 SQIVND (reference sequence). The CDR3 nucleotides are TGTGCCAGTAGGCCCGGGGTTAATGTTAAGGAAGCTTTCTTT. Encoded protein: CASRPGVNVKEAFF.

The V and J genes are TRBV6-5 and TRBJ2-6, with 7 bases matching TRBD2. The CDR3 contains 15 residues. Germline lookup yields CDR1 MNHEY and CDR2 SVGAGI. Losses at the gene ends were 7 bases for V and 2 bases for J; bases not matched to a gene: 5. The CDR3 is CASTHAGAGANVLTF. CDR3 sequence (DNA): TGTGCCAGCACCCACGCGGGGGCTGGGGCCAACGTCCTGACTTTC.

The gene calls are TRBV18 and TRBJ2-1; 8 bases agree with TRBD1. Germline V gives CDR1 KGHSH, CDR2 LQKENI. This CDR3 spans 16 amino acids. V shed 6 bases and J 6 bases; nucleotides not matched to a gene: 13. This chain's CDR3 is CASSNRSRGQANEQFF. The CDR3 DNA is TGTGCCAGCTCCAATAGGTCCCGGGGACAGGCCAATGAGCAGTTCTTC.

The gene calls are TRBV7-2 and TRBJ2-6; TRBD2 matches 9 bases. The CDR3 consists of 17 residues. Germline CDR1 is SGHTA and CDR2 is FQGNSA. The trim removed 3 bases at V and 0 bases at J, leaving 3 bases unmatched. CDR3 in DNA: TGTGCCAGCAGCTTGGCTAGCGGGGCCTCTGGGGCCAACGTCCTGACTTTC. It codes for CASSLASGASGANVLTF.

The chain has TRBV5-1 and TRBJ1-5; TRBD1 agrees at 10 bases. With 3 bases clipped from V and 5 bases from J, the junction kept 5 bases outside the gene matches. CDR3 length: 15 amino acids. The germline CDR1 and CDR2 sequences are SGHRS and YFSETQ. The CDR3 DNA sequence: TGCGCCAGCAGCTGGGGGACAGGGGATGATCAGCCCCAGCATTTT. Amino acid sequence: CASSWGTGDDQPQHF.

The CDR3 sequence is CASSPGTVSNYGYTF. DNA for the CDR3: TGTGCCAGCAGCCCGGGGACAGTTTCTAACTATGGCTACACCTTC. The chain employs TRBV9 and TRBJ1-2, with 7 bases that match TRBD1. With 4 bases clipped from V and 0 bases from J, the junction kept 6 bases outside the gene matches. The CDR3 runs 15 residues. Germline V gene data show CDR1 as SGDLS and CDR2 as YYNGEE.

This clone was observed a single time. The chain recombines TRBV20-1 with TRBJ2-5; 11 bases agree with TRBD2. In germline, CDR1 is DFQATT, CDR2 SNEGSKA (reference sequence). This CDR3 spans 16 amino acids. V trimming: 3 bases; J trimming: 5 bases; junction bases outside the gene matches: 11. The CDR3: CSASRLAGGPGETQYF. In DNA form, the CDR3 reads TGCAGTGCTAGTCGGCTAGCGGGAGGCCCCGGGGAGACCCAGTACTTC.

This chain uses TRBV19 with TRBJ1-5, with D possibly being TRBD1 (6 bases). The CDR3 sequence is 19 residues long. Trimming removed 6 bases from V and 3 bases from J, with 27 bases in between. Germline CDR1 LNHDA, CDR2 SQIVND (reference sequence). This chain's CDR3 is CASSSTGSTFFDFNQPQHF. The DNA for the CDR3 is TGTGCCAGTAGCTCGACAGGATCCACCTTTTTTGACTTCAATCAGCCCCAGCATTTT.

The J gene is TRBJ2-2, the V gene TRBV4-3; perhaps TRBD1 as D (5 bases). CDR1 is LGHNA, CDR2 YSLEER, per germline. V was shortened by 2 bases and J by 6 bases, with 16 bases between the two germline ends. There are 16 residues in the CDR3. CDR3 protein: CASSQSGAGKPGELFF. In nucleotides, the CDR3 is TGCGCCAGCAGCCAAAGTGGGGCAGGGAAACCCGGGGAGCTGTTTTTT.

This chain joins TRBV28 and TRBJ1-5; the match to TRBD1 covers 7 bases. CDR1 is MDHEN, CDR2 SYDVKM, per germline. This CDR3 comprises 16 residues. V shed 3 bases and J 3 bases; nucleotides not matched to a gene: 8. CDR3 in amino acids: CASSLRGRAANQPQHF. The CDR3 DNA reads as TGTGCCAGCAGTTTGAGGGGGCGGGCGGCCAATCAGCCCCAGCATTTT. Supplemented by reference TRBV28 and TRBJ1-5, the full variable domain reads DVKVTQSSRYLVKRTGEKVFLECVQDMDHENMFWYRQDPGLGLRLIYFSYDVKMKEKGDIPEGYSVSREKKERFSLILESASTNQTSMYLCASSLRGRAANQPQHFGDGTRLSIL.

V gene TRBV19 combines with J gene TRBJ2-3; 8 nucleotides agree with TRBD2. V lost 9 bases and J lost 4; bases outside the gene matches: 6. The CDR3 runs to 13 residues. The germline V gene has CDR1 LNHDA and CDR2 SQIVND (reference sequence). This chain's CDR3 is CASGGVSADTQYF. The CDR3 region has the DNA TGTGCCAGCGGGGGGGTCTCGGCAGATACGCAGTATTTT.

The V gene is TRBV28, the J gene TRBJ2-4; TRBD2 aligns across 10 bases. The length of the CDR3 is 18 residues. The junction had 10 bases not matched to a gene; V was cut back by 3 bases and J by 2 bases. Germline V gene lookup returns CDR1 MDHEN and CDR2 SYDVKM. This chain's CDR3 is CASSFLHTSGMTKNIQYF. In DNA, the CDR3 is TGTGCCAGCAGTTTCCTACACACTAGCGGGATGACCAAAAACATTCAGTACTTC.

This rearrangement joins TRBV19 to TRBJ2-1, with TRBD2 matching over 14 bases. The length of the CDR3 is 16 residues. The germline gives CDR1 LNHDA, CDR2 SQIVND (reference sequence). Germline trimming cut 4 bases from V and 8 bases from J; bases unmatched to any gene: 7. The CDR3, as DNA: TGTGCCAGTAGTACTCCGACTAGCGGGAGGGTCTATGAGCAGTTCTTC. As protein: CASSTPTSGRVYEQFF.

V is TRBV5-6 and J is TRBJ1-6, with 7 bases identical to TRBD1. There are 16 residues in the CDR3. CDR1 and CDR2 (germline): SGHDT, YYEEEE. V gave up 0 bases and J gave up 7 bases; unmatched junction bases: 7. In DNA form, the CDR3 reads TGTGCCAGCAGCTTGGTAGTCGGCAGGGGGAATTCACCCCTCCACTTT. Its protein product is CASSLVVGRGNSPLHF.

This clone was counted a single time. The chain uses TRBV4-2 and TRBJ1-1; D remains ambiguous. CDR1 and CDR2 from the germline V gene are LGHNA and YNFKEQ. This CDR3 spans 13 amino acids. V lost 5 bases and J 1 base, leaving 8 bases between the germline ends. The CDR3 here is CASSYTANTEAFF. CDR3 nucleotides: TGTGCCAGCAGCTATACAGCGAACACTGAAGCTTTCTTT.

The V and J genes are TRBV19 and TRBJ2-7; 10 bases are shared with TRBD1. V shed 4 bases, J shed 4 bases, and the junction held 10 bases outside the gene matches. This CDR3 has 16 amino acids. From germline, CDR1 is LNHDA and CDR2 SQIVND (reference sequence). The CDR3 is CASSRTGTGASYEQYF. The CDR3 DNA is TGTGCCAGTAGTAGAACCGGGACAGGGGCATCATACGAGCAGTACTTC.

This clone was seen only a few times. The V call is TRBV2, the J call TRBJ1-3; D possibly corresponds to TRBD1 (5 bases). CDR1 is SNHLY and CDR2 is FYNNEI in the germline V gene. With 7 bases removed from V and 4 bases from J, the gap between germline ends came to 14 bases. The CDR3 is made up of 14 amino acids. CDR3 bases: TGTGCCAGCACCTCTCGGGGGATCGGAAACACCATATATTTT. This codes for CASTSRGIGNTIYF.

The chain carries TRBV19 and TRBJ2-7, with 8 positions matching TRBD1. Unmatched junction bases numbered 11, after V lost 3 bases and J lost 4 bases. The CDR3 sequence is 16 residues long. Germline CDR1 LNHDA, CDR2 SQIVND (reference sequence). CDR3 loop: CASSITGTGVLYEQYF. The CDR3 DNA reads TGTGCCAGTAGTATCACCGGGACAGGCGTCCTTTACGAGCAGTACTTC.

The rearrangement uses TRBV6-4 and TRBJ1-5, with 7 nucleotides matching TRBD1. The germline V gene has CDR1 MRHNA and CDR2 SNTAGT. The trim removed 6 bases at V and 3 bases at J, leaving 17 bases unmatched. CDR3 length: 18 amino acids. The CDR3 DNA reads as TGTGCCAGCAGCAAAGACAGGGACGTTGGCCCAGACAATCAGCCCCAGCATTTT. This encodes CASSKDRDVGPDNQPQHF.